The next 24 T cell receptor beta chains were all read from a single sample in a study of beta chain features in type 1 diabetes. No antigen is known for these receptors. Notes on the study in general: Researchers report that Type 1 diabetes patients had moderately but significantly shorter TCRB CDR3s across all four CD4+ subsets.

Of the isolated RNA, all was reverse transcribed, and so the sequenced material was expressed TCRB transcripts. Sequenced by immunoSEQ multiplex PCR; TCRdb stores in-frame clones only, minus some. Among 350,000 to 450,000 clones listed, 10% to 15% were seen once. The sample taken for sequencing was naive CD4+ T cells from blood. The receptors come from a woman aged 18-30 years with type 1 diabetes.

The chain uses TRBV7-8 and TRBJ2-6, with TRBD1 identical over 7 bases. V lost 5 bases, J lost 0 bases, and 10 bases stayed unmatched. This CDR3 comprises 18 residues. The germline V gene encodes CDR1 SGHVS and CDR2 FQNEAQ. The CDR3 reads CASSQIRGTASGANVLTF. As DNA, the CDR3 is TGTGCCAGCAGCCAAATCAGAGGGACAGCCTCTGGGGCCAACGTCCTGACTTTC.

This clone was picked up a small number of times. The CDR3 DNA is TGTGCCACCAGCAGGACGACAGGAGAGAACACCGGGGAGCTGTTTTTT. Protein product: CATSRTTGENTGELFF. The genes are TRBV15 and TRBJ2-2; D perhaps matches TRBD1 (6 bases). The CDR3 extends over 16 amino acids. Deletions cut 3 bases from V and 1 base from J, with 12 bases between. CDR1 is LNHNV, CDR2 YYDKDF, per germline (reference sequence).

This clone was seen a few times. CDR3 coding DNA: TGTGCCAGCAGCACCACGGAGGGTTACACTGAAGCTTTCTTT. It codes for CASSTTEGYTEAFF. The V and J genes are TRBV7-2 and TRBJ1-1, with unresolved D. Trimming took 5 bases from V and 3 from J, leaving 13 bases between them. In germline, CDR1 is SGHTA, CDR2 FQGNSA. The CDR3 runs 14 residues.

A few counts support this clone. J is TRBJ2-7 and V is TRBV15, with unresolved D. V was trimmed by 1 base and J by 6 bases, leaving 13 bases between them. Germline V lookup: CDR1 LNHNV, CDR2 YYDKDF (reference sequence). The CDR3 runs 14 residues. The CDR3 region has the DNA TGTGCCACCAGCAGAGGAAGCATCCCAAGCGAGCAGTACTTC. As protein: CATSRGSIPSEQYF.

The chain employs TRBV9 and TRBJ1-4; 8 bases fit TRBD1. V was pared by 4 bases and J by 7 bases, with 6 bases of the junction left unmatched. This CDR3 contains 14 residues. In germline, CDR1 is SGDLS, CDR2 YYNGEE. CDR3 sequence (DNA): TGTGCCAGCAGCTTCGACAGGGGTGGTGAAAAACTGTTTTTT. Protein: CASSFDRGGEKLFF. Complete variable domain (other parts from reference TRBV9 and TRBJ1-4): DSGVTQTPKHLITATGQRVTLRCSPRSGDLSVYWYQQSLDQGLQFLIQYYNGEERAKGNILERFSAQQFPDLHSELNLSSLELGDSALYFCASSFDRGGEKLFFGSGTQLSVL.

This rearrangement joins TRBV7-2 to TRBJ2-5, with 12 bases aligning to TRBD1. Per the germline V gene, CDR1 is SGHTA and CDR2 is FQGNSA. V lost 2 bases to trimming and J lost 4 bases; unmatched junction nucleotides: 11. The CDR3 runs 18 residues. CDR3 sequence reads: CASSLPRGQGARGETQYF. The CDR3, as DNA: TGTGCCAGCAGCTTACCCCGGGGACAGGGGGCGCGGGGAGAGACCCAGTACTTC.

The V and J genes are TRBV2 and TRBJ1-1; 7 bases align to TRBD1. The J segment lost 6 bases and the V segment lost 4 bases, leaving 8 bases of the junction unmatched. The CDR3 has 14 amino acids. Germline values: CDR1 SNHLY, CDR2 FYNNEI. The CDR3 coding sequence is TGTGCCAGCAGTGCCTTTCAGGGGGTCGCTGAAGCTTTCTTT. Protein product: CASSAFQGVAEAFF.

This clone has more than one count but fewer than ten. The gene calls are TRBV6-5 and TRBJ1-6, with D unclear. Trimming pared 2 bases from V and 6 bases from J, leaving 8 bases between. In germline, CDR1 is MNHEY, CDR2 SVGAGI. CDR3 length: 14 residues. CDR3 sequence: CASSYKHRNSPLHF. The CDR3 nucleotides are TGTGCCAGCAGTTACAAGCACCGTAATTCACCCCTCCACTTT.

This chain links TRBV6-6 with TRBJ2-2; the D is unclear. CDR1 MNHNY and CDR2 SVGAGI come from the germline V gene (reference sequence). Trimming removed 7 bases from V and 6 bases from J, with 9 bases in between. CDR3 length: 12 residues. CDR3 loop: CASMPRAGELFF. The CDR3 DNA follows: TGTGCCAGCATGCCCCGGGCCGGGGAGCTGTTTTTT.

The rearrangement links TRBV5-1 to TRBJ2-1; 10 nucleotides line up with TRBD2. Unmatched junction bases numbered 4, after V lost 0 bases and J lost 7 bases. Per germline, CDR1 SGHRS and CDR2 YFSETQ. The CDR3 runs 15 residues. The CDR3 nucleotides are TGCGCCAGCAGCTTGGGGACTAGCGGACTAAATGAGCAGTTCTTC. It encodes CASSLGTSGLNEQFF.

J is TRBJ1-4 and V is TRBV4-3; D not resolved. V dropped 4 bases and J dropped 3 bases, with 9 bases sitting between them. CDR1 and CDR2 from the germline V gene are LGHNA and YSLEER. The CDR3 is 14 amino acids. The CDR3 spells CASSPLLANEKLFF. CDR3 nucleotides: TGCGCCAGCAGCCCACTCCTAGCTAATGAAAAACTGTTTTTT.

This clone was seen a handful of times. CDR3 residues: CASRRTSGSTDTQYF. The CDR3 DNA follows: TGTGCCAGCAGACGTACTAGCGGAAGCACAGATACGCAGTATTTT. This chain links TRBV7-2 with TRBJ2-3; 8 bases align to TRBD2. J lost 0 bases, V lost 6 bases, and 5 bases had no gene match. The CDR3 loop spans 15 amino acids. Germline lookup yields CDR1 SGHTA and CDR2 FQGNSA.

This clone occurred a few times. The chain carries TRBV7-8 and TRBJ2-7; 9 bases align to TRBD1. In germline, CDR1 is SGHVS, CDR2 FQNEAQ. V lost 5 bases, J lost 2 bases, and 7 bases stayed unmatched. The CDR3 consists of 15 residues. The CDR3 loop is CASSAGQGPTYEQYF. The CDR3 nucleotides read TGTGCCAGCAGCGCGGGACAGGGCCCTACCTACGAGCAGTACTTC.

This clone was observed a single time. The chain joins TRBV7-2 to TRBJ2-7, with TRBD1 identical over 8 bases. Germline loops: CDR1 SGHTA, CDR2 FQGNSA. V lost 1 base, J lost 4 bases, and 9 bases stayed unmatched. This CDR3 has 16 residues. In DNA, the CDR3 is TGTGCCAGCAGCTTAGAGACAGGGGCAAGTTCTTACGAGCAGTACTTC. The encoded protein is CASSLETGASSYEQYF. Full variable domain (outside the CDR3, taken from reference TRBV7-2 and TRBJ2-7): GAGVSQSPSNKVTEKGKDVELRCDPISGHTALYWYRQSLGQGLEFLIYFQGNSAPDKSGLPSDRFSAERTGGSVSTLTIQRTQQEDSAVYLCASSLETGASSYEQYFGPGTRLTVT.

Only a few counts were recorded for this clone. The CDR3 is CASSSEGGTGYYEQYF. CDR3 DNA sequence: TGTGCCAGCTCCTCGGAGGGCGGGACCGGCTACTACGAGCAGTACTTC. V is TRBV18 and J is TRBJ2-7; D may be TRBD2 (6 bases). Germline loops: CDR1 KGHSH, CDR2 LQKENI. The germline V and J ends were trimmed by 6 bases and 3 bases, with 21 bases remaining between them. CDR3 length: 16 residues.

V is TRBV30 and J is TRBJ2-7; 7 nucleotides align to TRBD1. The CDR3 spans 11 residues. V lost 4 bases and J lost 3; bases outside the gene matches: 0. Germline CDR1 is GTSNPN and CDR2 is SVGIG (reference sequence). This CDR3 reads CAWNRGYEQYF. CDR3 nucleotide sequence: TGTGCCTGGAACAGGGGCTACGAGCAGTACTTC.

This clone turned up a few times. The CDR3 bases are TGTGCCAGCAGCCCCAACCAAGTGGGGCCTGGGAACATTCAGTACTTC. This translates into CASSPNQVGPGNIQYF. V and J are TRBV11-3 and TRBJ2-4; D might be TRBD1 (5 bases). V was cut by 5 bases and J by 7 bases, with 21 bases left in between. This CDR3 spans 16 amino acids. From germline, CDR1 is SGHNT and CDR2 YENEEA. The complete variable domain, with remaining parts taken from reference TRBV11-3 and TRBJ2-4, reads EAGVVQSPRYKIIEKKQPVAFWCNPISGHNTLYWYLQNLGQGPELLIRYENEEAVDDSQLPKDRFSAERLKGVDSTLKIQPAELGDSAVYLCASSPNQVGPGNIQYFGAGTRLSVL.

The rearrangement links TRBV6-5 to TRBJ1-1, with D unresolved. Deletions cut 8 bases from V and 10 bases from J, with 11 bases between. In germline, CDR1 is MNHEY, CDR2 SVGAGI. This CDR3 comprises 10 residues. CDR3 sequence (DNA): TGTGCCAGCTACGGGAGAGCAGCTTTCTTT. Its translation: CASYGRAAFF.

This chain joins TRBV15 and TRBJ1-1; the D is unclear. CDR1 and CDR2 from the germline V gene are LNHNV and YYDKDF (reference sequence). The CDR3 consists of 13 residues. The ends were cut back, 0 bases at V and 4 bases at J, with 6 bases in the middle. This CDR3 is CATSRDLLTEAFF. DNA for the CDR3: TGTGCCACCAGCAGAGATCTTCTCACTGAAGCTTTCTTT.

The chain couples TRBV6-5 to TRBJ2-3; 10 bases match TRBD2. In germline, CDR1 is MNHEY, CDR2 SVGAGI. The J segment lost 2 bases and the V segment lost 2 bases, leaving 4 bases of the junction unmatched. CDR3 size: 16 residues. In DNA form, the CDR3 reads TGTGCCAGCAGTTACCAGAGCGGGGGGGCCACAGATACGCAGTATTTT. Amino acids: CASSYQSGGATDTQYF.

This chain links TRBV19 with TRBJ2-5; perhaps TRBD2 as D (6 bases). This CDR3 region has 16 residues. CDR1 LNHDA and CDR2 SQIVND come from the germline V gene (reference sequence). Deletions cut 3 bases from V and 1 base from J, with 15 bases between. The CDR3 is CASSMGGATVQETQYF. Here the CDR3 DNA reads TGTGCCAGTAGTATGGGCGGGGCTACAGTCCAAGAGACCCAGTACTTC.

This chain joins TRBV9 and TRBJ2-5; D might be TRBD2 (5 bases). The CDR3 contains 15 residues. From germline, CDR1 is SGDLS and CDR2 YYNGEE. Trimming removed 1 base from V and 2 bases from J, with 12 bases in between. CDR3 protein: CASSVNLGVQETQYF. The CDR3 DNA reads TGTGCCAGCAGCGTAAATCTCGGGGTACAAGAGACCCAGTACTTC. Full variable domain (outside the CDR3, taken from reference TRBV9 and TRBJ2-5): DSGVTQTPKHLITATGQRVTLRCSPRSGDLSVYWYQQSLDQGLQFLIQYYNGEERAKGNILERFSAQQFPDLHSELNLSSLELGDSALYFCASSVNLGVQETQYFGPGTRLLVL.

This clone occurred a few times. The V gene is TRBV5-1, the J gene TRBJ2-5, with 10 bases lining up with TRBD2. Germline values: CDR1 SGHRS, CDR2 YFSETQ. CDR3 size: 17 residues. V lost 2 bases and J lost 5; bases outside the gene matches: 12. The CDR3 nucleotides are TGCGCCAGCAGCTTATTGTCTAGCGGGGGCCCCCGGGAGACCCAGTACTTC. This sequence encodes CASSLLSSGGPRETQYF. Supplemented by reference TRBV5-1 and TRBJ2-5, the full variable domain reads KAGVTQTPRYLIKTRGQQVTLSCSPISGHRSVSWYQQTPGQGLQFLFEYFSETQRNKGNFPGRFSGRQFSNSRSEMNVSTLELGDSALYLCASSLLSSGGPRETQYFGPGTRLLVL.

The chain is built from TRBV25-1 and TRBJ1-2, with 7 positions matching TRBD1. CDR3 length: 14 residues. Losses at the gene ends were 5 bases for V and 6 bases for J; bases not matched to a gene: 9. CDR1 MGHDK and CDR2 SYGVNS come from the germline V gene. The DNA of the CDR3 is TGTGCCAGCAGTCCACCCGACAGGGTCAATGGCTACACCTTC. Translating it yields CASSPPDRVNGYTF.